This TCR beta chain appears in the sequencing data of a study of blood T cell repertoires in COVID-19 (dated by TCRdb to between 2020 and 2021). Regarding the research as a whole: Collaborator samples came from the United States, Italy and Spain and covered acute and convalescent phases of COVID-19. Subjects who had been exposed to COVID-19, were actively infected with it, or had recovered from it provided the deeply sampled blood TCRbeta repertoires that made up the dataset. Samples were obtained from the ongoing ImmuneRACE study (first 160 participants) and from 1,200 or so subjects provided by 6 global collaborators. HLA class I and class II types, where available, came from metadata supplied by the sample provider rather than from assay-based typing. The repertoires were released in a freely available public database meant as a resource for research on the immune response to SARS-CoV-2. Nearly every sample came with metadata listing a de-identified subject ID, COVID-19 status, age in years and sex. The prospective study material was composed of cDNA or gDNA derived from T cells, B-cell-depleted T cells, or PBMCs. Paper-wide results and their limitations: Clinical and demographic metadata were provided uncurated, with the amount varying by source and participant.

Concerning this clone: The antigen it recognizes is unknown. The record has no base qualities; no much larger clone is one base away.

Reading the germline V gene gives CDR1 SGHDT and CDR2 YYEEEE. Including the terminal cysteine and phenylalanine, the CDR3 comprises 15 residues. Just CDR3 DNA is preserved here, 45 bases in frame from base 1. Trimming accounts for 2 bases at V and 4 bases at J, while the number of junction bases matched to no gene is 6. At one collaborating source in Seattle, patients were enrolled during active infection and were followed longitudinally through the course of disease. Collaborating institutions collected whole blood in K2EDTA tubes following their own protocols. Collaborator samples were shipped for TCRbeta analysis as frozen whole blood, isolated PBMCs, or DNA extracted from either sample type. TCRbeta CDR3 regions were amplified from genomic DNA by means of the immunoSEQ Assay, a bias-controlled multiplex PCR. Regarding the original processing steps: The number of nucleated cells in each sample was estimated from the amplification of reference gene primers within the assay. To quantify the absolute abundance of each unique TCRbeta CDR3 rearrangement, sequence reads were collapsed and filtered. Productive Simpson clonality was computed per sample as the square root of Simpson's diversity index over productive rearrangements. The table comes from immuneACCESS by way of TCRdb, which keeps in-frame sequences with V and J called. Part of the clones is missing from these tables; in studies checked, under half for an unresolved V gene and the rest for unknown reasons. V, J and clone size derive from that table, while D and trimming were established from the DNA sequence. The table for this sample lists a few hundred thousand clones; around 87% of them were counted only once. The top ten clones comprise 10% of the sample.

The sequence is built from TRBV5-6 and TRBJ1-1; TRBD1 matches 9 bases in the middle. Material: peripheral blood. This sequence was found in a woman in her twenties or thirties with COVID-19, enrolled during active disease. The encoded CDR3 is CASSFRDRVVTEAFF. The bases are TGTGCCAGCAGCTTCCGGGACAGGGTAGTCACTGAAGCTTTCTTT.